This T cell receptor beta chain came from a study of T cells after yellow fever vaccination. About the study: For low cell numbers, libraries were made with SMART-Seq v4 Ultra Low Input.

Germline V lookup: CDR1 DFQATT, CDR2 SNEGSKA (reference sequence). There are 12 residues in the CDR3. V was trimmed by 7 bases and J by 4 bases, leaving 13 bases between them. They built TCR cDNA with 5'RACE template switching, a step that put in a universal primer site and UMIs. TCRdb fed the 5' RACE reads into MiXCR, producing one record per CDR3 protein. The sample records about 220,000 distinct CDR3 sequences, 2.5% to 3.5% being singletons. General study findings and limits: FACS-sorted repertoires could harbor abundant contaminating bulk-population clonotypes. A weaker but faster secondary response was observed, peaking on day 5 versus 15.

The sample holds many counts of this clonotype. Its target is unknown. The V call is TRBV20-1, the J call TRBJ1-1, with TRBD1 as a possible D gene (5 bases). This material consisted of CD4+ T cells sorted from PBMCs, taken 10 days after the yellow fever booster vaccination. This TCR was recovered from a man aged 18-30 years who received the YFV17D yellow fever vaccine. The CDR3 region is CSVSQGGTEAFF. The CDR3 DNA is TGCAGTGTCTCCCAGGGAGGCACTGAAGCTTTCTTT.